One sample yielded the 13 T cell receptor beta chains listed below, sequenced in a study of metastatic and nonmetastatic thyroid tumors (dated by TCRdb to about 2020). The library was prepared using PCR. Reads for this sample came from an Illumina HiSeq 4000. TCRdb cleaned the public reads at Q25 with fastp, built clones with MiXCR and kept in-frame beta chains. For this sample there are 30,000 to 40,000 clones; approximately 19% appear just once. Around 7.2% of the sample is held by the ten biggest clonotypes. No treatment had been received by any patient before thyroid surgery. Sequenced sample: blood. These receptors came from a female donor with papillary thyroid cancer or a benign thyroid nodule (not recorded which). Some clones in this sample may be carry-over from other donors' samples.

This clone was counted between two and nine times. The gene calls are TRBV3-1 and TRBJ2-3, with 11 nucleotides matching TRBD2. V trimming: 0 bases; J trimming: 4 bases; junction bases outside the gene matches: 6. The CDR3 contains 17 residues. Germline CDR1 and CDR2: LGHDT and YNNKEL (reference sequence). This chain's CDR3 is CASSQDKLAGVADTQYF. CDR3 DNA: TGTGCCAGCAGCCAAGATAAACTAGCGGGAGTAGCAGATACGCAGTATTTT.

CDR3: CASSLGVTGGYGYTF. CDR3 nucleotides: TGTGCCAGCAGCTTAGGGGTAACCGGAGGGTATGGCTACACCTTC. J is TRBJ1-2 and V is TRBV13; D unresolved. With 0 bases removed from V and 5 bases from J, the gap between germline ends came to 13 bases. This CDR3 contains 15 residues. Germline loops: CDR1 PRHDT, CDR2 FYEKMQ (reference sequence).

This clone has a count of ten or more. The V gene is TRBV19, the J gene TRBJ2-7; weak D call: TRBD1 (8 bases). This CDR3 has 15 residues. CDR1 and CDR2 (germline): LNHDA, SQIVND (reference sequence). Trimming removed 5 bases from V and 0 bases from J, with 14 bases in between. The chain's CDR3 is CASSGGDRSSYEQYF. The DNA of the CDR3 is TGTGCCAGTAGTGGGGGGGACAGGAGCTCCTACGAGCAGTACTTC.

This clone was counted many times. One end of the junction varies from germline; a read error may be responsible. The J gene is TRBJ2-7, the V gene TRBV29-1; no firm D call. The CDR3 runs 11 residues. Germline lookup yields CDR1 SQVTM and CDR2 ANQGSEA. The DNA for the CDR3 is TGCAGCGTGGAAGTTCTCTACGAGCAGTACTTC. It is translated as CSVEVLYEQYF.

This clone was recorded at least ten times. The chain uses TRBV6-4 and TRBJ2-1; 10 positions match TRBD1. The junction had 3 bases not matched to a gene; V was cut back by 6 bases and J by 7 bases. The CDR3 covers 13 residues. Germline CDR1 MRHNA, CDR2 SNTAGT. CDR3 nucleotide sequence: TGTGCCAGCAGCTGGACAGGGGGAAATGAGCAGTTCTTC. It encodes CASSWTGGNEQFF.

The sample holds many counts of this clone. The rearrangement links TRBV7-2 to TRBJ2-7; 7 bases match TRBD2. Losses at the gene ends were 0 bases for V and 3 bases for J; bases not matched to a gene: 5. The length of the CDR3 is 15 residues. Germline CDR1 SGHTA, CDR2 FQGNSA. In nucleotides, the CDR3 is TGTGCCAGCAGCTTAGCCCGGGACTACCTCTACGAGCAGTACTTC. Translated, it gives CASSLARDYLYEQYF.

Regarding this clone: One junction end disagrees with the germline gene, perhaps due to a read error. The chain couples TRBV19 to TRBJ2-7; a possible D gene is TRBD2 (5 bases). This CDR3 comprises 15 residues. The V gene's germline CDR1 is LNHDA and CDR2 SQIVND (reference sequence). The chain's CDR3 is CASSSQAGGSYDQYF. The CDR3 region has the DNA TGTGCCAGTAGTTCACAAGCTGGAGGTTCCTACGATCAGTACTTC. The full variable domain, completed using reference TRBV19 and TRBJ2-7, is DGGITQSPKYLFRKEGQNVTLSCEQNLNHDAMYWYRQDPGQGLRLIYYSQIVNDFQKGDIAEGYSVSREKKESFPLTVTSAQKNPTAFYLCASSSQAGGSYDQYFGPGTRLTVT.

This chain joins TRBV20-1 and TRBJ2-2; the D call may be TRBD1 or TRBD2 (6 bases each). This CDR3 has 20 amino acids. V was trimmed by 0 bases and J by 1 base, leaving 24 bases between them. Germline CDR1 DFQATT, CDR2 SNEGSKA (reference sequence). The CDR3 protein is CSARDSLTSKGGRNTGELFF. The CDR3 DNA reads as TGCAGTGCTAGAGATTCCCTAACATCAAAGGGGGGCCGGAACACCGGGGAGCTGTTTTTT.

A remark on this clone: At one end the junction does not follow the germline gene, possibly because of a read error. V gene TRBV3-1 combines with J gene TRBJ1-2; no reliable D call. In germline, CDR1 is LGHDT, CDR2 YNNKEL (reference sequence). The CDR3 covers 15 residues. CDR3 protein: CASSQSLGVRYGYIF. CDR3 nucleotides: TGTGCCAGCAGCCAGTCGCTGGGTGTTAGGTATGGCTACATCTTC.

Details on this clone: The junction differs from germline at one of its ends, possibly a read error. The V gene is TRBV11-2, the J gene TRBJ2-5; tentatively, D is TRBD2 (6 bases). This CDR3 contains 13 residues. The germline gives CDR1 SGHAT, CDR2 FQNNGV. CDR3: CANSRGGGETQYF. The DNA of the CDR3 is TGTGCCAACAGCCGAGGAGGAGGGGAGACCCAGTACTTC.

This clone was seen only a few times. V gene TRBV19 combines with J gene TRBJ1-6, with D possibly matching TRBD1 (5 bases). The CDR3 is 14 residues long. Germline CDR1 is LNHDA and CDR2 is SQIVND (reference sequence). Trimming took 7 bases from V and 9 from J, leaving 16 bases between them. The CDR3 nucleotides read TGTGCCAGTATTTATGTGCAGGGAGCTTCACCCCTCCACTTT. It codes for CASIYVQGASPLHF.

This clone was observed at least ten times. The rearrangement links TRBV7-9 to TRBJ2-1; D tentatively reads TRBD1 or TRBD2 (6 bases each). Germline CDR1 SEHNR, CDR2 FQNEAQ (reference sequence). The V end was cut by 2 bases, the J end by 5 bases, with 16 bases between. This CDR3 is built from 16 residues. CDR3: CASSLTGAPQNNEQFF. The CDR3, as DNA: TGTGCCAGCAGCTTAACGGGGGCCCCCCAGAACAATGAGCAGTTCTTC.

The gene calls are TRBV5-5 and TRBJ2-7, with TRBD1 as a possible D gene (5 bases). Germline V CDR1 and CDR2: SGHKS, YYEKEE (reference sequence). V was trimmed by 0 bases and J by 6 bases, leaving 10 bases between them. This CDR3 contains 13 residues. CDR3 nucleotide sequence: TGTGCCAGCAGCTTGGGCAGGGTGGGCGAGCAGTACTTC. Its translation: CASSLGRVGEQYF.